Following are 28 T cell receptor beta chains from one sample sequenced in a study of blood T cell repertoires in COVID-19 (dated by TCRdb to 2018 to 2021). The method behind the library was the immunoSEQ multiplex PCR assay. The table was pulled from immuneACCESS by TCRdb, which kept in-frame rearrangements only. Such tables lose some clones; where checked, under half of the loss comes from unresolved V genes, and the rest has no known cause. The sample yields about 88,000 clones; around 90% were counted once. About 15% of the sample is in the top ten clones. The sample consisted of peripheral blood. The source of these receptors is a male donor with acute or convalescent COVID-19.

This chain connects TRBV5-1 to TRBJ2-7, with TRBD1 as a possible D gene (5 bases). Trimming removed 4 bases at V and 4 bases at J, with 12 bases between. Germline CDR1 and CDR2: SGHRS and YFSETQ. This CDR3 contains 13 residues. The CDR3 DNA is TGCGCCAGCAGCCCGGCAGGGTTATACGAGCAGTACTTC. Translation gives CASSPAGLYEQYF.

This chain joins TRBV6-6 and TRBJ1-5, with TRBD1 as a possible D gene (6 bases). The CDR3 totals 14 residues. Germline V gene lookup returns CDR1 MNHNY and CDR2 SVGAGI (reference sequence). V was trimmed by 7 bases and J by 7 bases, leaving 17 bases between them. CDR3: CASTNGGAGQPQHF. The CDR3 coding sequence is TGTGCCAGCACCAACGGGGGGGCCGGGCAGCCCCAGCATTTT.

The V call is TRBV20-1, the J call TRBJ2-1; TRBD1 aligns across 7 bases. With V trimmed by 3 bases and J by 5 bases, 4 bases remained unmatched. The CDR3 is made up of 13 amino acids. The germline gives CDR1 DFQATT, CDR2 SNEGSKA (reference sequence). CDR3 amino acids: CSASKGANNEQFF. The CDR3 nucleotides are TGCAGTGCTAGTAAGGGGGCCAACAATGAGCAGTTCTTC.

This clone was seen a few times. Different DNA sequences within this sample yield the same CDR3. V usage is TRBV5-1 and J usage is TRBJ2-3; 8 nucleotides agree with TRBD1. Trimming at V came to 0 bases and at J to 1 base, leaving 4 bases not matched to a gene. Looked up from germline, CDR1 is SGHRS and CDR2 is YFSETQ. The length of the CDR3 is 16 residues. CDR3 nucleotide sequence: TGCGCCAGCAGCTTGGTGGGGGGACAGGGCACAGATACGCAGTATTTT. This gives the protein CASSLVGGQGTDTQYF.

This clone was seen just once. V usage is TRBV19 and J usage is TRBJ1-2, with D hard to call. The CDR3 sequence is 14 residues long. V dropped 4 bases and J dropped 0 bases, with 9 bases sitting between them. Germline CDR1 LNHDA, CDR2 SQIVND (reference sequence). The CDR3 DNA sequence: TGTGCCAGTAGTAGAGGTAAACCTAACTATGGCTACACCTTC. Translation gives CASSRGKPNYGYTF. Full variable domain (remainder filled in from reference TRBV19 and TRBJ1-2): DGGITQSPKYLFRKEGQNVTLSCEQNLNHDAMYWYRQDPGQGLRLIYYSQIVNDFQKGDIAEGYSVSREKKESFPLTVTSAQKNPTAFYLCASSRGKPNYGYTFGSGTRLTVV.

The chain links TRBV10-3 to TRBJ1-2; D is undetermined. Trimming stripped 2 bases from V and 7 bases from J, with 11 bases between. Germline V CDR1 and CDR2: ENHRY, SYGVKD. The CDR3 is 13 amino acids. CDR3 protein: CAISEGRAGGYTF. CDR3 bases: TGTGCCATCAGTGAGGGGAGGGCGGGTGGCTACACCTTC.

This clone appeared a few times. The chain links TRBV7-2 to TRBJ1-5, with D uncertain. This CDR3 has 13 residues. Trimming removed 1 base at V and 6 bases at J, with 7 bases between. Germline V gene sequence: CDR1 SGHTA, CDR2 FQGNSA. The CDR3 sequence: CASSLDLGQPQHF. CDR3 coding DNA: TGTGCCAGCAGCTTAGATCTCGGTCAGCCCCAGCATTTT.

The V gene is TRBV3-1 (or the pseudogene TRBV3-2), the J gene TRBJ2-1, with 8 bases that match TRBD1. Germline CDR1 reads LGHDT; CDR2 reads YNNKEL (reference sequence). V gave up 0 bases and J gave up 10 bases; unmatched junction bases: 2. This CDR3 is 13 amino acids long. Here the CDR3 reads CASSQEWDREQFF. Written as DNA, the CDR3 is TGTGCCAGCAGCCAAGAGTGGGACAGGGAGCAGTTCTTC.

The rearrangement links TRBV19 to TRBJ1-6; D possibly corresponds to TRBD1 (5 bases). This CDR3 is built from 14 residues. Germline CDR1 LNHDA, CDR2 SQIVND (reference sequence). Trimming removed 3 bases from V and 10 bases from J, with 13 bases in between. DNA for the CDR3: TGTGCCAGTAGTATGGAGGGGCACACGTCACCCCTCCACTTT. It yields the protein CASSMEGHTSPLHF.

On this clone: Germline and junction disagree at one end, which may indicate a read error. The genes are TRBV18 and TRBJ2-2; D gene unclear. The CDR3 loop spans 13 amino acids. From germline, CDR1 is KGHSH and CDR2 LQKENI. This CDR3 is CASTPQNTGELFF. CDR3 coding DNA: TGTGCCAGCACACCCCAGAACACCGGGGAGCTGTTTTTT.

The chain links TRBV9 to TRBJ2-1; TRBD2 matches 13 bases. Per germline, CDR1 SGDLS and CDR2 YYNGEE. CDR3 length: 15 residues. V was clipped by 0 bases and J by 10 bases; unmatched bases: 4. The CDR3 is CASSVGLAGGKEQFF. Here the CDR3 DNA reads TGTGCCAGCAGCGTAGGACTAGCGGGGGGCAAAGAGCAGTTCTTC.

The V gene is TRBV5-1, the J gene TRBJ2-5; 14 bases align to TRBD2. Unmatched junction bases numbered 3, after V lost 4 bases and J lost 1 base. There are 16 residues in the CDR3. CDR1 SGHRS and CDR2 YFSETQ come from the germline V gene. The chain's CDR3 is CASSRTSGGFQETQYF. The CDR3 region has the DNA TGCGCCAGCAGCAGGACTAGCGGGGGGTTCCAAGAGACCCAGTACTTC.

V is TRBV5-5 and J is TRBJ2-1; 9 bases are a match to TRBD1. Germline V gene lookup returns CDR1 SGHKS and CDR2 YYEKEE (reference sequence). The CDR3 is 13 residues long. The V and J ends lost 4 bases and 8 bases, in that order; junction bases with no gene match: 4. CDR3 in DNA: TGTGCCAGCAGCCCGGACAGGGGCGATGAGCAGTTCTTC. The encoded protein is CASSPDRGDEQFF.

This rearrangement joins TRBV7-2 to TRBJ2-1; tentatively, D is TRBD1 (5 bases). Trimming left V 1 base short and J 3 bases short, with 16 bases between. Germline loops: CDR1 SGHTA, CDR2 FQGNSA. The length of the CDR3 is 17 residues. For the CDR3, the DNA is TGTGCCAGCAGCTTAGATAGGCTCTCCCAGGGCTACAATGAGCAGTTCTTC. This gives the protein CASSLDRLSQGYNEQFF. The variable domain in full, with the rest retrieved from reference TRBV7-2 and TRBJ2-1, is GAGVSQSPSNKVTEKGKDVELRCDPISGHTALYWYRQSLGQGLEFLIYFQGNSAPDKSGLPSDRFSAERTGGSVSTLTIQRTQQEDSAVYLCASSLDRLSQGYNEQFFGPGTRLTVL.

This clone was seen only once. The chain recombines TRBV7-8 with TRBJ1-5; tentative D call: TRBD1 (6 bases). This CDR3 comprises 14 residues. V gave up 1 base and J gave up 11 bases, with 15 bases separating them. Germline V gives CDR1 SGHVS, CDR2 FQNEAQ. Written as DNA, the CDR3 is TGTGCCAGCAGCTTAGTATCAGGGGTCAGGGCCCAGCATTTT. Its translation is CASSLVSGVRAQHF.

The chain joins TRBV6-5 to TRBJ1-3; D call uncertain. V dropped 4 bases and J dropped 2 bases, with 6 bases sitting between them. Germline V gene data show CDR1 as MNHEY and CDR2 as SVGAGI. This CDR3 is built from 13 residues. The CDR3 loop reads CASSSEAGNTIYF. CDR3 nucleotide sequence: TGTGCCAGCAGTTCTGAGGCTGGAAACACCATATATTTT.

The gene calls are TRBV7-2 and TRBJ1-5; D may be TRBD1 (5 bases). CDR3 length: 14 amino acids. Trimming pared 6 bases from V and 0 bases from J, leaving 9 bases between. Per germline, CDR1 SGHTA and CDR2 FQGNSA. The CDR3 DNA reads as TGTGCCAGCAGACCAGACAGTAGCAATCAGCCCCAGCATTTT. Translating it yields CASRPDSSNQPQHF.

This clone was seen a handful of times. The chain is built from TRBV11-2 and TRBJ2-2; 10 positions match TRBD2. With V trimmed by 6 bases and J by 0 bases, 4 bases remained unmatched. This CDR3 contains 16 residues. Germline CDR1 is SGHAT and CDR2 is FQNNGV. DNA for the CDR3: TGTGCCAGCAGTTTTAGCGGGGGGTCGAACACCGGGGAGCTGTTTTTT. Protein sequence: CASSFSGGSNTGELFF.

This clone was picked up a small number of times. The chain joins TRBV11-1 to TRBJ2-1; 11 positions match TRBD2. Germline V gene lookup returns CDR1 SGHAT and CDR2 FQDESV (reference sequence). This CDR3 comprises 15 residues. The trim removed 4 bases at V and 4 bases at J, leaving 3 bases unmatched. DNA for the CDR3: TGTGCCAGCAGCTCAACTAGCGGGGGATACAATGAGCAGTTCTTC. Translated: CASSSTSGGYNEQFF.

This chain uses TRBV25-1 with TRBJ1-1; no clear D. CDR3 length: 14 residues. Trimming took off 3 bases at V and 3 bases at J, with 11 bases between the two ends. Germline V gives CDR1 MGHDK, CDR2 SYGVNS. The CDR3 loop is CASSDYGSYTEAFF. As DNA, the CDR3 is TGTGCCAGCAGTGATTACGGGTCATACACTGAAGCTTTCTTT.

The chain combines TRBV9 with TRBJ1-2; the match to TRBD1 covers 8 bases. CDR3 length: 18 amino acids. Per germline, CDR1 SGDLS and CDR2 YYNGEE. J lost 8 bases, V lost 0 bases, and 18 bases had no gene match. CDR3 sequence reads: CASSVVGGGQGALEGYTF. CDR3 DNA: TGTGCCAGCAGCGTAGTAGGTGGGGGGCAGGGGGCCTTGGAAGGCTACACCTTC.

The chain carries TRBV7-9 and TRBJ1-1; tentative D call: TRBD1 (6 bases). This CDR3 spans 15 amino acids. Deletions cut 0 bases from V and 1 base from J, with 9 bases between. The germline CDR1 and CDR2 sequences are SEHNR and FQNEAQ (reference sequence). The CDR3 sequence: CASSLAAGANTEAFF. The CDR3 DNA reads TGTGCCAGCAGCTTAGCCGCAGGGGCGAACACTGAAGCTTTCTTT.

This clone was seen once. This rearrangement joins TRBV4-2 to TRBJ1-4, with D unresolved. V was pared by 2 bases and J by 8 bases, with 6 bases between. Germline V gene lookup returns CDR1 LGHNA and CDR2 YNFKEQ. There are 12 residues in the CDR3. CDR3 amino acids: CASSQQREKLFF. CDR3 bases: TGTGCCAGCAGCCAACAACGGGAAAAACTGTTTTTT.

The chain is built from TRBV12-3 or TRBV12-4 and TRBJ2-5, with D unclear. V was shortened by 2 bases and J by 3 bases, with 4 bases between the two germline ends. The CDR3 totals 12 residues. CDR3 DNA sequence: TGTGCCAGCAGTTTAATCGAAGAGACCCAGTACTTC. This codes for CASSLIEETQYF.

This clone was observed a handful of times. The chain joins TRBV6-1 to TRBJ1-1; D is unresolved. Trimming cost V 1 base and J 3 bases, with 6 bases left between them. CDR1 is MNHNS, CDR2 SASEGT, per germline. This CDR3 spans 13 amino acids. The CDR3 DNA reads as TGTGCCAGCAGTGAAGTCGCAGACACTGAAGCTTTCTTT. Translation gives CASSEVADTEAFF.

This clone was seen a handful of times. The rearrangement uses TRBV11-2 and TRBJ1-1; maybe TRBD1 (5 bases). V was clipped by 0 bases and J by 5 bases, with 7 bases between them. This CDR3 comprises 13 residues. Germline V CDR1 and CDR2: SGHAT, FQNNGV. CDR3 nucleotides: TGTGCCAGCAGCTTAGACAGGGTGACTGAAGCTTTCTTT. Protein product: CASSLDRVTEAFF.

About this clone itself: The same CDR3 arises from other DNA sequences in this sample as well. The genes are TRBV18 and TRBJ2-1, with TRBD1 identical over 10 bases. The V segment lost 3 bases and the J segment 4 bases; nucleotides outside the gene matches: 3. CDR1 KGHSH and CDR2 LQKENI come from the germline V gene. The CDR3 runs to 15 residues. CDR3: CASSPRTGGYNEQFF. CDR3 coding DNA: TGTGCCAGCTCACCTCGGACAGGGGGTTACAATGAGCAGTTCTTC.

The chain links TRBV10-3 to TRBJ2-1, with TRBD2 matching 9 bases. V lost 7 bases to trimming and J lost 2 bases; unmatched junction nucleotides: 3. The V gene's germline CDR1 is ENHRY and CDR2 SYGVKD. The CDR3 contains 14 residues. The CDR3 reads CAIKSGGPYNEQFF. Written as DNA, the CDR3 is TGTGCCATCAAAAGCGGGGGGCCCTACAATGAGCAGTTCTTC.